Following are 27 T cell receptor beta chains from one sample sequenced in a study of cytomegalovirus exposure and HLA in healthy donors. With 60 Vbeta and 13 Jbeta primers, the PCR was carried out. The method was immunoSEQ multiplex PCR; TCRdb's version includes in-frame clones alone and lacks a portion of them. Recorded for this sample: under 90,000 clones. What was sequenced was PBMCs. The receptors originated from a middle-aged man in good health and CMV-seropositive.

The chain carries TRBV6-5 and TRBJ1-2; D unresolved. CDR1 and CDR2 (germline): MNHEY, SVGAGI. This CDR3 contains 14 residues. V lost 0 bases to trimming and J lost 2 bases, with 7 bases between them. CDR3 DNA: TGTGCCAGCAGTTACTCGGCGGGGAACTATGGCTACACCTTC. Translating gives CASSYSAGNYGYTF.

The J gene is TRBJ1-2, the V gene TRBV19; tentatively, D is TRBD1 (5 bases). This CDR3 has 19 residues. Germline loops: CDR1 LNHDA, CDR2 SQIVND (reference sequence). V gave up 3 bases and J gave up 4 bases, with 27 bases separating them. CDR3 bases: TGTGCCAGTAGTATGTACCCCACACGGCGGGGGACCTCTGTCTATGGCTACACCTTC. Translated, it gives CASSMYPTRRGTSVYGYTF.

The chain combines TRBV7-8 with TRBJ2-7; 13 bases fit TRBD2. The CDR3 length is 16 residues. Germline values: CDR1 SGHVS, CDR2 FQNEAQ. Trimming cost V 5 bases and J 7 bases; bases outside gene matches: 11. This CDR3 is CASSGRLAGGRGEQYV. The CDR3, as DNA: TGTGCCAGCAGCGGAAGACTAGCGGGAGGCCGTGGGGAGCAGTACGTC.

The rearrangement links TRBV5-6 to TRBJ1-1; D is perhaps TRBD1 (5 bases). The germline V and J ends were trimmed by 0 bases and 3 bases, with 12 bases remaining between them. Germline assignment: CDR1 SGHDT and CDR2 YYEEEE. The CDR3 is 15 residues long. DNA of the CDR3: TGTGCCAGCAGCTTGGGGCCGGGAGGGGACACTGAAGCTTTCTTT. Its translation is CASSLGPGGDTEAFF.

The V call is TRBV11-3, the J call TRBJ1-3, with 11 bases fitting TRBD1. The V gene end was trimmed by 6 bases and the J gene end by 3 bases; junction bases not matched to a gene: 4. CDR3 length equals 15 residues. Germline assignment: CDR1 SGHNT and CDR2 YENEEA. DNA of the CDR3: TGTGCCAGCAGAAAGGACAGGGGGCTTGGAAACACCATATATTTT. Translation gives CASRKDRGLGNTIYF.

The chain couples TRBV28 to TRBJ2-3; D may be TRBD1 (6 bases). Germline lookup yields CDR1 MDHEN and CDR2 SYDVKM. This CDR3 is built from 16 residues. The V and J ends lost 6 bases and 4 bases respectively, with 20 bases between them. The CDR3 reads CASSSGTLTSPDTQYF. In DNA form, the CDR3 reads TGTGCCAGCAGCTCCGGGACACTAACTTCCCCAGATACGCAGTATTTT.

The CDR3 DNA follows: TGTGCCAGCACCCTCGGCGGGCAAGAGACCCAGTACTTC. As protein: CASTLGGQETQYF. The chain carries TRBV6-1 and TRBJ2-5; maybe TRBD2 (5 bases). V was shortened by 7 bases and J by 2 bases, with 11 bases between the two germline ends. CDR1 and CDR2 from the germline V gene are MNHNS and SASEGT. There are 13 residues in the CDR3.

The gene calls are TRBV6-5 and TRBJ1-1; D might be TRBD1 (5 bases). Trimming cost V 2 bases and J 2 bases, with 6 bases left between them. The CDR3 consists of 13 residues. Germline V gene lookup returns CDR1 MNHEY and CDR2 SVGAGI. The CDR3 nucleotides are TGTGCCAGCAGTTACGGGACTAACACTGAAGCTTTCTTT. Its translation: CASSYGTNTEAFF.

The chain uses TRBV7-8 and TRBJ2-3; 9 nucleotides line up with TRBD2. V trimming: 7 bases; J trimming: 2 bases; junction bases outside the gene matches: 4. Germline CDR1 is SGHVS and CDR2 is FQNEAQ. The CDR3 has 14 amino acids. CDR3 sequence: CASTLAGITDTQYF. CDR3 DNA: TGTGCCAGCACACTAGCGGGTATCACAGATACGCAGTATTTT.

The V call is TRBV29-1, the J call TRBJ1-5; 7 bases match TRBD1. J gave up 3 bases and V 6 bases, and 5 bases lay outside the gene matches. The CDR3 covers 13 residues. Germline-derived CDR1 and CDR2 are SQVTM and ANQGSEA. The CDR3 DNA follows: TGCAGCGTCTTACAGGGGAACAATCAGCCCCAGCATTTT. Protein: CSVLQGNNQPQHF.

The genes are TRBV28 and TRBJ1-1; weak D call: TRBD1 (5 bases). The CDR3 covers 12 residues. Germline CDR1 MDHEN, CDR2 SYDVKM. Trimming removed 4 bases at V and 11 bases at J, with 14 bases between. CDR3 residues: CASSSTQGLAFF. The DNA of the CDR3 is TGTGCCAGCAGTTCTACTCAGGGATTGGCTTTCTTT. Together with reference TRBV28 and TRBJ1-1, the CDR3 gives the full variable domain: DVKVTQSSRYLVKRTGEKVFLECVQDMDHENMFWYRQDPGLGLRLIYFSYDVKMKEKGDIPEGYSVSREKKERFSLILESASTNQTSMYLCASSSTQGLAFFGQGTRLTVV.

The rearrangement joins TRBV6-5 to TRBJ1-5; D unclear. The CDR3 has 14 residues. Trimming shortened V by 4 bases and J by 1 base, and 8 bases separated the two germline ends. CDR1 and CDR2 from the germline V gene are MNHEY and SVGAGI. CDR3 in DNA: TGTGCCAGCAGTTTGGGCAACAGCAATCAGCCCCAGCATTTT. Amino acids: CASSLGNSNQPQHF.

This chain joins TRBV7-6 and TRBJ2-2; unclear D gene. The germline CDR1 and CDR2 sequences are SGHVS and FNYEAQ. The CDR3 is made up of 16 amino acids. Trimming took 1 base from V and 1 from J, leaving 10 bases between them. The CDR3 sequence: CASSLGQAVNTGELFF. The CDR3 DNA follows: TGTGCCAGCAGCTTAGGCCAGGCCGTGAACACCGGGGAGCTGTTTTTT.

A remark on this clone: An end of the junction differs from the germline gene, which may be a read error. The chain uses TRBV7-3 and TRBJ2-3, with 11 bases identical to TRBD2. Germline CDR1 is SGHTA and CDR2 is FQGTGA. The CDR3 loop spans 15 amino acids. The CDR3 coding sequence is TGTGCCAGCAGCCTAACTAGCGGGAGATGGGATACGCAGTATTTT. Translating it yields CASSLTSGRWDTQYF.

This chain uses TRBV6-5 with TRBJ2-7, with 11 nucleotides matching TRBD2. V was pared by 0 bases and J by 2 bases, with 0 bases of the junction left unmatched. The CDR3 is 15 residues long. Per the germline V gene, CDR1 is MNHEY and CDR2 is SVGAGI. The CDR3 region is CASSYSSGGAYEQYV. CDR3 nucleotide sequence: TGTGCCAGCAGTTACTCTAGCGGGGGGGCCTACGAGCAGTACGTC.

The V call is TRBV11-2, the J call TRBJ2-5, with TRBD2 identical over 13 bases. The trim removed 5 bases at V and 2 bases at J, leaving 5 bases unmatched. CDR3 size: 16 residues. Germline-derived CDR1 and CDR2 are SGHAT and FQNNGV. The chain's CDR3 is CASSAGLAGWQETQYF. The CDR3 DNA follows: TGTGCCAGCAGCGCGGGACTAGCGGGATGGCAAGAGACCCAGTACTTC.

The genes are TRBV6-6 and TRBJ1-1; possible D gene TRBD1, 5 bases. V lost 7 bases and J lost 0, with 12 bases in between. The CDR3 sequence is 14 residues long. CDR1 is MNHNY, CDR2 SVGAGI, per germline (reference sequence). Here the CDR3 DNA reads TGTGCCAGCATTGGGGCAGGGATGAACACTGAAGCTTTCTTT. Residues: CASIGAGMNTEAFF.

This chain joins TRBV25-1 and TRBJ1-5; D gene ambiguous. Germline V gene data show CDR1 as MGHDK and CDR2 as SYGVNS. The CDR3 runs 14 residues. V was clipped by 3 bases and J by 8 bases, with 14 bases between them. The CDR3 spells CASSEEWHAEPQHF. CDR3 bases: TGTGCCAGCAGTGAGGAATGGCATGCGGAGCCCCAGCATTTT.

The chain is built from TRBV19 and TRBJ2-2; 9 bases agree with TRBD1. The V segment lost 6 bases and the J segment 6 bases; nucleotides outside the gene matches: 11. This CDR3 contains 16 residues. Germline values: CDR1 LNHDA, CDR2 SQIVND (reference sequence). CDR3 nucleotides: TGTGCCAGTAGGTCCGCACTCGGGACAGGGCCCGGGGAGCTGTTTTTT. This sequence encodes CASRSALGTGPGELFF.

The rearrangement links TRBV5-1 to TRBJ1-2, with D hard to call. The CDR3 extends over 13 amino acids. With 0 bases removed from V and 4 bases from J, the gap between germline ends came to 7 bases. From germline, CDR1 is SGHRS and CDR2 YFSETQ. The CDR3 bases are TGCGCCAGCAGCTTGGAAACAGCCTATGGCTACACCTTC. Translating gives CASSLETAYGYTF.

This chain joins TRBV19 and TRBJ2-1; 9 bases agree with TRBD1. The germline CDR1 and CDR2 sequences are LNHDA and SQIVND (reference sequence). The CDR3 runs to 14 residues. The V segment lost 5 bases and the J segment 5 bases; nucleotides outside the gene matches: 4. CDR3 DNA: TGTGCCAGTAGTCCCCGGACAGGGGACAATGAGCAGTTCTTC. As protein: CASSPRTGDNEQFF.

V and J are TRBV10-3 and TRBJ1-4; maybe TRBD1 (6 bases). Germline values: CDR1 ENHRY, CDR2 SYGVKD. The V end lost 0 bases, the J end lost 5 bases, and 10 bases lay between the germline ends. This CDR3 is built from 15 residues. The CDR3 nucleotides are TGTGCCATCAGTGAGTCTGGACAGAAGAATGAAAAACTGTTTTTT. It specifies CAISESGQKNEKLFF.

In DNA form, the CDR3 reads TGTGCCAGCAGCCCAGGGACTAGCTCGTCCACAGATACGCAGTATTTT. Its protein is CASSPGTSSSTDTQYF. V usage is TRBV11-3 and J usage is TRBJ2-3; TRBD2 matches at 9 bases. Germline V CDR1 and CDR2: SGHNT, YENEEA. Germline trimming cut 5 bases from V and 2 bases from J; bases unmatched to any gene: 8. The CDR3 is 16 residues long.

The J gene is TRBJ1-1, the V gene TRBV6-5; 8 bases are shared with TRBD1. This CDR3 is 15 amino acids long. Germline CDR1 MNHEY, CDR2 SVGAGI. The trim removed 5 bases at V and 0 bases at J, leaving 5 bases unmatched. DNA of the CDR3: TGTGCCAGCAGTCCGGACAGGGCCATGAACACTGAAGCTTTCTTT. This sequence encodes CASSPDRAMNTEAFF.

The gene calls are TRBV10-1 and TRBJ1-5, with a possible D match to TRBD1 (5 bases). V shed 7 bases and J shed 0 bases, with 16 bases lying between them. Germline V lookup: CDR1 WNHNN, CDR2 SYGVQD (reference sequence). This CDR3 has 16 residues. The CDR3 here is CASMTGGIHSNQPQHF. The CDR3 DNA reads as TGCGCCAGCATGACCGGGGGGATTCATAGCAATCAGCCCCAGCATTTT.

This chain uses TRBV28 with TRBJ2-7; 10 bases are shared with TRBD2. The germline V gene encodes CDR1 MDHEN and CDR2 SYDVKM. V shed 5 bases and J 5 bases; nucleotides not matched to a gene: 12. This CDR3 comprises 16 residues. The CDR3 is CASSRRISGRENEQYV. CDR3 nucleotide sequence: TGTGCCAGCAGTCGAAGAATAAGCGGGAGGGAGAACGAGCAGTACGTC.

This sequence joins TRBV11-3 and TRBJ1-1, with D unclear. CDR3 length equals 11 residues. Germline values: CDR1 SGHNT, CDR2 YENEEA. The V and J ends lost 8 bases and 6 bases respectively, with 10 bases between them. The CDR3 DNA reads as TGTGCCAGCGCGTTTGGGCCTGAAGCTTTCTTT. Its translation: CASAFGPEAFF.